These 15 T cell receptor beta chains originate from one sample sequenced in a study of blood T cell repertoires in COVID-19. TCRdb's table, derived via immunoSEQ multiplex PCR, lists solely in-frame clones and lacks some. Here the sample spans 150,000 to 200,000 clones, roughly 83% being singletons. Sequencing was carried out using peripheral blood. The receptors were gathered from a woman of 80 years or more with active or convalescent COVID-19.

The chain joins TRBV5-1 to TRBJ2-1; 7 bases match TRBD1. V trimming: 3 bases; J trimming: 4 bases; junction bases outside the gene matches: 7. Germline CDR1 is SGHRS and CDR2 is YFSETQ. The CDR3 extends over 15 amino acids. CDR3 residues: CASSYLGTAYNEQFF. CDR3 sequence (DNA): TGCGCCAGCAGCTACCTGGGGACAGCGTACAATGAGCAGTTCTTC.

Details on this clone: This sample includes further DNA sequences coding for the same CDR3. The V gene is TRBV9, the J gene TRBJ1-1, with 9 bases that match TRBD1. This CDR3 comprises 14 residues. In germline, CDR1 is SGDLS, CDR2 YYNGEE. The V and J ends lost 4 bases and 5 bases, in that order; junction bases with no gene match: 6. In DNA, the CDR3 is TGTGCCAGCAGCCTGGGACAGGGAGGGACTGAAGCTTTCTTT. It translates to CASSLGQGGTEAFF.

V gene TRBV15 combines with J gene TRBJ2-2; 10 bases map to TRBD2. CDR1 LNHNV and CDR2 YYDKDF come from the germline V gene (reference sequence). J gave up 1 base and V 2 bases, and 1 base lay outside the gene matches. The length of the CDR3 is 16 residues. CDR3 amino acids: CATSRTSGVNTGELFF. The CDR3 DNA reads TGTGCCACCAGCAGAACTAGCGGGGTGAACACCGGGGAGCTGTTTTTT. Variable domain in full (rest from reference TRBV15 and TRBJ2-2): DAMVIQNPRYQVTQFGKPVTLSCSQTLNHNVMYWYQQKSSQAPKLLFHYYDKDFNNEADTPDNFQSRRPNTSFCFLDIRSPGLGDTAMYLCATSRTSGVNTGELFFGEGSRLTVL.

V is TRBV5-4 and J is TRBJ2-1; 8 bases map to TRBD2. Trimming at V came to 3 bases and at J to 8 bases, leaving 13 bases not matched to a gene. Germline assignment: CDR1 SGHNT and CDR2 YYREEE (reference sequence). This CDR3 has 16 amino acids. In DNA, the CDR3 is TGTGCCAGCAGCTACCCGGTCAGCGGGGGAGGGGATGAGCAGTTCTTC. This encodes CASSYPVSGGGDEQFF.

This clone appeared a single time. The chain combines TRBV6-6 with TRBJ2-3; 13 positions agree with TRBD2. The V gene end was trimmed by 7 bases and the J gene end by 4 bases; junction bases not matched to a gene: 8. The CDR3 consists of 16 residues. Germline CDR1 is MNHNY and CDR2 is SVGAGI (reference sequence). CDR3 loop: CASTKLAGGSADTQYF. The CDR3 coding sequence is TGTGCCAGCACCAAACTAGCGGGGGGGAGCGCAGATACGCAGTATTTT.

This rearrangement joins TRBV27 to TRBJ1-1; D not resolved. This CDR3 comprises 14 residues. CDR1 is MNHEY and CDR2 is SMNVEV in the germline V gene (reference sequence). Trimming shortened V by 1 base and J by 1 base, and 7 bases separated the two germline ends. This CDR3 is CASSLWQKNTEAFF. The CDR3 nucleotides read TGTGCCAGCAGTTTATGGCAGAAGAACACTGAAGCTTTCTTT.

V and J are TRBV6-5 and TRBJ1-1, with 8 bases fitting TRBD1. The V gene's germline CDR1 is MNHEY and CDR2 SVGAGI. Trimming cost V 6 bases and J 6 bases; bases outside gene matches: 9. The CDR3 spans 14 residues. The CDR3 reads CASSLGQGWAEAFF. CDR3 coding DNA: TGTGCCAGCAGCTTAGGACAGGGATGGGCTGAAGCTTTCTTT.

The chain employs TRBV20-1 and TRBJ1-2; D is ambiguous. Trimming removed 3 bases from V and 4 bases from J, with 9 bases in between. The CDR3 sequence is 12 residues long. Germline loops: CDR1 DFQATT, CDR2 SNEGSKA (reference sequence). CDR3 DNA: TGCAGTGCTAGTCCGGGTGGCTATGGCTACACCTTC. It specifies CSASPGGYGYTF.

In its sample, this clone was seen a few times. The rearrangement uses TRBV7-2 and TRBJ1-1, with D possibly being TRBD1 (6 bases). CDR1 is SGHTA, CDR2 FQGNSA, per germline. V was clipped by 5 bases and J by 9 bases, with 19 bases between them. This CDR3 is 14 amino acids long. The CDR3 spells CASSTARQAQKAFF. As DNA, the CDR3 is TGTGCCAGCAGCACCGCTCGACAGGCACAAAAAGCTTTCTTT.

This clone appeared a few times. The chain links TRBV7-8 to TRBJ2-5; TRBD1 matches 9 bases. V shed 3 bases, J shed 6 bases, and the junction held 17 bases outside the gene matches. The CDR3 spans 18 residues. Germline assignment: CDR1 SGHVS and CDR2 FQNEAQ. The CDR3 loop reads CASSFLQRGTGSRQTQYF. Written as DNA, the CDR3 is TGTGCCAGCAGCTTTCTCCAACGCGGGACAGGGTCGCGTCAGACCCAGTACTTC.

The chain combines TRBV11-2 with TRBJ1-6; D gene unclear. Germline CDR1 and CDR2: SGHAT and FQNNGV. V was cut by 2 bases and J by 10 bases, with 9 bases left in between. The CDR3 covers 13 residues. Here the CDR3 DNA reads TGTGCCAGCAGCTTAACTACTAGATCACCCCTCCACTTT. This sequence encodes CASSLTTRSPLHF.

The chain carries TRBV9 and TRBJ1-2; D is unclear. The CDR3 loop spans 13 amino acids. Germline V gives CDR1 SGDLS, CDR2 YYNGEE. V lost 0 bases and J 4 bases, leaving 7 bases between the germline ends. The CDR3 here is CASSVEGSYGYTF. The CDR3 DNA sequence: TGTGCCAGCAGCGTAGAAGGGAGCTATGGCTACACCTTC.

V and J are TRBV18 and TRBJ1-2; D ambiguous. The CDR3 consists of 14 residues. Germline CDR1 reads KGHSH; CDR2 reads LQKENI. The V and J ends lost 3 bases and 8 bases respectively, with 16 bases between them. The CDR3 sequence is CASSPLEASSGYTF. In DNA, the CDR3 is TGTGCCAGCTCACCCCTAGAAGCTTCCTCGGGCTACACCTTC.

This rearrangement joins TRBV11-3 to TRBJ1-2; D not resolved. V was cut by 6 bases and J by 7 bases, with 15 bases left in between. This CDR3 is 13 amino acids long. Germline V lookup: CDR1 SGHNT, CDR2 YENEEA. The CDR3 bases are TGTGCCAGCAGAAGAAGAAGGGAGGGTGGCTACACCTTC. It specifies CASRRRREGGYTF.

The rearrangement joins TRBV9 to TRBJ1-6, with a possible D match to TRBD1 (5 bases). Germline lookup yields CDR1 SGDLS and CDR2 YYNGEE. V was clipped by 0 bases and J by 10 bases, with 11 bases between them. CDR3 length: 14 amino acids. This CDR3 is CASSVGGGRSPLHF. The CDR3 DNA follows: TGTGCCAGCAGCGTAGGCGGGGGAAGGTCACCCCTCCACTTT.